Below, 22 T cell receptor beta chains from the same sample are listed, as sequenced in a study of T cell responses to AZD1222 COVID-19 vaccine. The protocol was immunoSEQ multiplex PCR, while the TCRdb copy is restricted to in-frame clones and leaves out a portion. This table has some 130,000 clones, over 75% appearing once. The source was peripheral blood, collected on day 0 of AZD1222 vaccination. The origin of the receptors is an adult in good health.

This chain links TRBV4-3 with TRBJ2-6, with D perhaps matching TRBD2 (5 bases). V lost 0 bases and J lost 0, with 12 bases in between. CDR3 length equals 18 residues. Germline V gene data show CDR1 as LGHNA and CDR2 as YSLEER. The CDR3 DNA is TGCGCCAGCAGCCAAGATATAACGGGGAGCTCTGGGGCCAACGTCCTGACTTTC. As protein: CASSQDITGSSGANVLTF.

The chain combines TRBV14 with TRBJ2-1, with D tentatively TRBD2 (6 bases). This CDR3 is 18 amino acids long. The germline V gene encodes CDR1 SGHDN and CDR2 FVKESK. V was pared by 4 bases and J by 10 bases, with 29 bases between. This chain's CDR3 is CASSPLPVIGGGAWEQFF. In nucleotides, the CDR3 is TGTGCCAGCAGCCCATTGCCCGTGATCGGGGGAGGAGCATGGGAGCAGTTCTTC.

This CDR3 reads CASSSYNQPQHF. CDR3 DNA: TGTGCCAGCAGCAGCTACAATCAGCCCCAGCATTTT. The chain uses TRBV5-6 and TRBJ1-5; no reliable D call. Trimming removed 4 bases at V and 3 bases at J, with 5 bases between. Germline CDR1 SGHDT, CDR2 YYEEEE. This CDR3 comprises 12 residues.

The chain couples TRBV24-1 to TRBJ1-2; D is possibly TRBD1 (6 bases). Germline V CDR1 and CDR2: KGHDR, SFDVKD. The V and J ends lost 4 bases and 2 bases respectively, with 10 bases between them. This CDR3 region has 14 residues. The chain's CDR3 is CATSDRGQNYGYTF. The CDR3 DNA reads TGTGCCACCAGTGACCGCGGACAGAACTATGGCTACACCTTC.

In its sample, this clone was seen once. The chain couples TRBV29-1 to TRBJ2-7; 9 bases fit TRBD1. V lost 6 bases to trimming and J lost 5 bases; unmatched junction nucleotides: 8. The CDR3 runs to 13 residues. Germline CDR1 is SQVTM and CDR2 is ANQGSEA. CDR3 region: CSVAGTGLNEQYF. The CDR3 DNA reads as TGCAGCGTAGCCGGGACAGGGCTCAACGAGCAGTACTTC.

CDR3 nucleotides: TGTGCCAGCAGCCCCAGACAGGGAACTAGGGAGCAGTACTTC. It is translated as CASSPRQGTREQYF. The chain combines TRBV5-5 with TRBJ2-7, with 7 bases lining up with TRBD1. The CDR3 is 14 amino acids. V gave up 4 bases and J gave up 7 bases; unmatched junction bases: 11. Germline V gives CDR1 SGHKS, CDR2 YYEKEE (reference sequence). The variable domain in full, completed from reference TRBV5-5 and TRBJ2-7, reads DAGVTQSPTHLIKTRGQQVTLRCSPISGHKSVSWYQQVLGQGPQFIFQYYEKEERGRGNFPDRFSARQFPNYSSELNVNALLLGDSALYLCASSPRQGTREQYFGPGTRLTVT.

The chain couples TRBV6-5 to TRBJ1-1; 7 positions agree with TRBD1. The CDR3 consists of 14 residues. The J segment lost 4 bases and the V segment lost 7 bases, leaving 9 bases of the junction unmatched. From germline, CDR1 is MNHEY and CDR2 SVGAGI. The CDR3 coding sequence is TGTGCCAGCAAAATGGGGGCAGGGGGCACTGAAGCTTTCTTT. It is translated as CASKMGAGGTEAFF.

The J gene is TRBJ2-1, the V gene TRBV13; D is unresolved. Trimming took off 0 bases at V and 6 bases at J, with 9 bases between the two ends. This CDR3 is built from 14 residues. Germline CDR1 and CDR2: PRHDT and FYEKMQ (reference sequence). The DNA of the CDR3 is TGTGCCAGCAGCTTAGGCCGGAGTTCCAATGAGCAGTTCTTC. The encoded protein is CASSLGRSSNEQFF.

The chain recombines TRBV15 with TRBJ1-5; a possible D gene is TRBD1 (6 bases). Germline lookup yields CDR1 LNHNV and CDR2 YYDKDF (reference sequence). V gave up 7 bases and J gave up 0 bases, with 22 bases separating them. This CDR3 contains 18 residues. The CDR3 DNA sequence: TGTGCCACCAACGAGGGGGAGAGGGTGGGGCATAGCAATCAGCCCCAGCATTTT. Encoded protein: CATNEGERVGHSNQPQHF.

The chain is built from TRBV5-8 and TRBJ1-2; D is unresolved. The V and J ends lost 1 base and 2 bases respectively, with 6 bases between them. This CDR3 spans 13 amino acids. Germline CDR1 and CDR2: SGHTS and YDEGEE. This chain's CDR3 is CASSLYRNYGYTF. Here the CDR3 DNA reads TGTGCCAGCAGCTTGTATCGCAACTATGGCTACACCTTC. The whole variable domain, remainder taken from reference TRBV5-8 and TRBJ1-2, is EAGVTQSPTHLIKTRGQQATLRCSPISGHTSVYWYQQALGLGLQFLLWYDEGEERNRGNFPPRFSGRQFPNYSSELNVNALELEDSALYLCASSLYRNYGYTFGSGTRLTVV.

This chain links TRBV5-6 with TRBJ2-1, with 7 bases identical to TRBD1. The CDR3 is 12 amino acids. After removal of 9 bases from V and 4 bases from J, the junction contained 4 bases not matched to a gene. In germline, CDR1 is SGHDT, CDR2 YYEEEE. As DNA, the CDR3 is TGTGCCACCGGGGACAGTTACAATGAGCAGTTCTTC. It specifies CATGDSYNEQFF. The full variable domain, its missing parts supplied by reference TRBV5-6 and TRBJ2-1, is DAGVTQSPTHLIKTRGQQVTLRCSPKSGHDTVSWYQQALGQGPQFIFQYYEEEERQRGNFPDRFSGHQFPNYSSELNVNALLLGDSALYLCATGDSYNEQFFGPGTRLTVL.

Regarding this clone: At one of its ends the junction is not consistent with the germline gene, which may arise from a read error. CDR3 DNA sequence: TGTGCCAGTAGTGTTCGGGACCAACAACAACTCTTC. This codes for CASSVRDQQQLF. The gene calls are TRBV19 and TRBJ2-1; D might be TRBD1 or TRBD2, each matching 5 bases. From germline, CDR1 is LNHDA and CDR2 SQIVND (reference sequence). The CDR3 loop spans 12 amino acids.

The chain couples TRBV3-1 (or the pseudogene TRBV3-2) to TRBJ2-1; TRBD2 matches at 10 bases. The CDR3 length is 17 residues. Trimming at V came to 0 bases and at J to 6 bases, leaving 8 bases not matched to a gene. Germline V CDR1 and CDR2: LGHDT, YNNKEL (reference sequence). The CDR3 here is CASSQDWGTSVGNEQFF. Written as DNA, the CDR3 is TGTGCCAGCAGCCAAGATTGGGGGACTAGCGTCGGCAATGAGCAGTTCTTC.

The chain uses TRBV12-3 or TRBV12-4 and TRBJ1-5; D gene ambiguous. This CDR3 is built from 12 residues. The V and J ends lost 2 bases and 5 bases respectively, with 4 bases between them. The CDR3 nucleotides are TGTGCCAGCAGTTTACAGGATCAGCCCCAGCATTTT. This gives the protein CASSLQDQPQHF.

CDR3 DNA sequence: TGCGCCAGCAGCACGAACCCCCCGGAAGCTTTCTTT. It codes for CASSTNPPEAFF. The J gene is TRBJ1-1, the V gene TRBV5-1, with no clear D. Trimming took 4 bases from V and 8 from J, leaving 12 bases between them. Germline values: CDR1 SGHRS, CDR2 YFSETQ. The CDR3 length is 12 residues.

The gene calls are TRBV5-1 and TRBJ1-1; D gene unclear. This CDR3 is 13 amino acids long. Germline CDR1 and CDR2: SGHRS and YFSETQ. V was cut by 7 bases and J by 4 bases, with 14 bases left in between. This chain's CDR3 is CASGPGGITEAFF. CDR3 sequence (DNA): TGCGCCAGCGGGCCGGGCGGGATCACTGAAGCTTTCTTT.

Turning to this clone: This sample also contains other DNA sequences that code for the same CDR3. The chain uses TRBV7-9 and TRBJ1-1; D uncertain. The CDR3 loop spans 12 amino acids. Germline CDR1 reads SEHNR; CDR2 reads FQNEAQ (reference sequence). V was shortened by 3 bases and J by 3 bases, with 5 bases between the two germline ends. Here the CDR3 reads CASSFGDTEAFF. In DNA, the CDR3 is TGTGCCAGCAGCTTCGGAGACACTGAAGCTTTCTTT.

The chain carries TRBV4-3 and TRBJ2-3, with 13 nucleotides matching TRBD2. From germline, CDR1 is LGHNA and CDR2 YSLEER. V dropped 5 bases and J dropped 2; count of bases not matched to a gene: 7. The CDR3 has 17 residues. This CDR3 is CASSLRTSGSLTDTQYF. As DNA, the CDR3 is TGCGCCAGCAGCTTACGGACTAGCGGGAGCCTCACAGATACGCAGTATTTT.

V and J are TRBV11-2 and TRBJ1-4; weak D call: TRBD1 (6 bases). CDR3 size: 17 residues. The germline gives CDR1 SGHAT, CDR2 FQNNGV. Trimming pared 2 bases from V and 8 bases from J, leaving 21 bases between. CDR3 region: CASSLIGVAQGGEKLFF. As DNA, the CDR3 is TGTGCCAGCAGCTTAATAGGAGTCGCACAGGGAGGAGAAAAACTGTTTTTT.

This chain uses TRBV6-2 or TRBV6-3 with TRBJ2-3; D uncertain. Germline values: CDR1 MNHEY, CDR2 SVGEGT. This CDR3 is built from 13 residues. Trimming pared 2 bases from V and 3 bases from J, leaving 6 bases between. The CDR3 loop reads CASSYAQTDTQYF. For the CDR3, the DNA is TGTGCCAGCAGTTACGCTCAGACAGATACGCAGTATTTT.

CDR3 in DNA: TGTGCCAGCAGCTTAGATTGGGACAGGGAATACGAGCAGTACTTC. Its translation: CASSLDWDREYEQYF. This chain links TRBV11-2 with TRBJ2-7; 9 positions match TRBD1. Germline-derived CDR1 and CDR2 are SGHAT and FQNNGV. This CDR3 has 15 amino acids. The J segment lost 4 bases and the V segment lost 0 bases, leaving 4 bases of the junction unmatched.

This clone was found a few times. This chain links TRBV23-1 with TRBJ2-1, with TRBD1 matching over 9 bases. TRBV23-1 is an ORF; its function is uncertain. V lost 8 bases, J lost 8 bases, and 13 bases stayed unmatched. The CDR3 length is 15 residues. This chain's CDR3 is CASLGTGCVRHEQFF. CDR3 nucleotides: TGCGCCAGCCTGGGGACAGGGTGTGTCAGGCATGAGCAGTTCTTC.